The 25 T cell receptor beta chains presented below share a single source sample, sequenced in a study of blood T cells in healthy people across ages. It was with a sample-barcoded 5' primer and a J-beta primer mix that a second PCR of roughly 7 to 12 cycles was run. TCRdb reanalysed the 5' RACE reads using MiXCR and keeps one entry per CDR3 protein. Among approximately 810,000 distinct CDR3 sequences listed, approximately 35% were seen once. Material: blood. The receptor source for this set is a man aged 18 to 30 in good health.

The chain employs TRBV30 and TRBJ2-1; D is unresolved. V shed 5 bases and J shed 2 bases, with 7 bases lying between them. In germline, CDR1 is GTSNPN, CDR2 SVGIG (reference sequence). The CDR3 totals 12 residues. The CDR3 nucleotides are TGTGCCTGGGGCGTCCCCTACAATGAGCAGTTCTTC. Its protein is CAWGVPYNEQFF.

This clonotype was seen repeatedly, ten times or more. J is TRBJ1-2 and V is TRBV5-1, with D hard to call. The CDR3 is made up of 12 amino acids. The V gene lost 6 bases and the J gene lost 0 bases, with 6 bases spanning the gap. The germline V gene has CDR1 SGHRS and CDR2 YFSETQ. DNA of the CDR3: TGCGCCAGCACAGCTTCTAACTATGGCTACACCTTC. Residues: CASTASNYGYTF. Supplemented by reference TRBV5-1 and TRBJ1-2, the full variable domain reads KAGVTQTPRYLIKTRGQQVTLSCSPISGHRSVSWYQQTPGQGLQFLFEYFSETQRNKGNFPGRFSGRQFSNSRSEMNVSTLELGDSALYLCASTASNYGYTFGSGTRLTVV.

V usage is TRBV21-1 and J usage is TRBJ2-5; TRBD1 was called by the table and not checked on the DNA. TRBV21-1 corresponds to a pseudogene. The length of the CDR3 is 13 residues. In nucleotides, the CDR3 is TGTGCCAGCAGCAGTCGGGGGAAAGAGACCCAGTACTTC. This gives the protein CASSSRGKETQYF.

The V gene is TRBV9, the J gene TRBJ2-5; either TRBD1 or TRBD2 may fit D (5 bases each). The J call may be mistaken, given a closer DNA end match to TRBJ2-7. Germline-derived CDR1 and CDR2 are SGDLS and YYNGEE. CDR3 length: 14 amino acids. The CDR3 spells CASSVGTGTHEQYF. The CDR3 region has the DNA TGTGCCAGCAGCGTGGGGACCGGGACCCACGAGCAGTACTTC.

The V and J genes are TRBV20-1 and TRBJ2-5; TRBD1 matches at 9 bases. The length of the CDR3 is 14 residues. J was trimmed by 5 bases and V by 4 bases; bases with no gene match: 8. Per the germline V gene, CDR1 is DFQATT and CDR2 is SNEGSKA (reference sequence). This CDR3 is CSATPYDRGETQYF. The DNA for the CDR3 is TGCAGTGCTACCCCTTATGACAGGGGGGAGACCCAGTACTTC.

This clonotype was observed a handful of times. The chain has TRBV7-3 and TRBJ1-6, with a possible D match to TRBD1 (6 bases). Germline values: CDR1 SGHTA, CDR2 FQGTGA. The germline V and J ends were trimmed by 9 bases and 4 bases, with 13 bases remaining between them. This CDR3 comprises 14 residues. CDR3 residues: CASGRTDYNSPLHF. CDR3 nucleotide sequence: TGTGCCAGTGGCCGGACAGATTATAATTCACCCCTCCACTTT.

V usage is TRBV12-3 or TRBV12-4 and J usage is TRBJ2-2; TRBD2 matches 9 bases. V trimming: 10 bases; J trimming: 4 bases; junction bases outside the gene matches: 7. There are 14 residues in the CDR3. The CDR3 DNA is TGTGCCATCAAAACTAGCGGGTTCACCGGGGAGCTGTTTTTT. Protein product: CAIKTSGFTGELFF.

V is TRBV5-1 and J is TRBJ2-5; 8 positions agree with TRBD2. The last part of the DNA fits TRBJ2-7 better; the J call may be wrong. Germline values: CDR1 SGHRS, CDR2 YFSETQ. The CDR3 is 12 amino acids. The CDR3 region is CASREGTDEQYF. As DNA, the CDR3 is TGCGCCAGCCGGGAGGGAACCGACGAGCAGTACTTC.

The chain has TRBV2 and TRBJ1-1, with 7 bases identical to TRBD1. The CDR3 has 18 residues. V lost 4 bases, J lost 3 bases, and 17 bases stayed unmatched. Germline assignment: CDR1 SNHLY and CDR2 FYNNEI. The CDR3 region has the DNA TGTGCCAGCAGTGGGGCCCGGGACAGAACTTGGGGTGACACTGAAGCTTTCTTT. Translating gives CASSGARDRTWGDTEAFF.

Only a few counts were recorded for this clonotype. This chain uses TRBV6-2 or TRBV6-3 with TRBJ2-1; TRBD2 matches 14 bases. Germline lookup yields CDR1 MNHEY and CDR2 SVGEGT. The CDR3 is 19 residues long. V was clipped by 4 bases and J by 0 bases; unmatched bases: 8. This CDR3 reads CASSWAGTSGRRSYNEQFF. The DNA for the CDR3 is TGTGCCAGCAGTTGGGCCGGGACTAGCGGGAGACGCTCCTACAATGAGCAGTTCTTC.

V is TRBV5-1 and J is TRBJ1-1; no clear D. Trimming stripped 4 bases from V and 3 bases from J, with 22 bases between. The CDR3 covers 17 residues. The germline V gene encodes CDR1 SGHRS and CDR2 YFSETQ. This CDR3 is CASSQRGGGRSYTEAFF. CDR3 coding DNA: TGCGCCAGCAGCCAACGGGGAGGCGGCAGGAGTTACACTGAAGCTTTCTTT.

This chain uses TRBV4-3 with TRBJ1-1; D unresolved. Germline V CDR1 and CDR2: LGHNA, YSLEER. Trimming removed 4 bases at V and 4 bases at J, with 22 bases between. The CDR3 contains 17 residues. The CDR3 spells CASSLQRAAGIGTEAFF. In DNA form, the CDR3 reads TGCGCCAGCAGCCTACAAAGGGCTGCCGGGATTGGCACTGAAGCTTTCTTT.

The table lists this clonotype with a count of one. V gene TRBV4-1 combines with J gene TRBJ1-5; maybe TRBD1 (5 bases). V shed 5 bases and J shed 3 bases, with 17 bases lying between them. Germline V lookup: CDR1 MGHRA, CDR2 YSYEKL. The CDR3 loop spans 16 amino acids. CDR3 DNA sequence: TGCGCCAGCAGCAACCCGCTGTGGGGCTCCAATCAGCCCCAGCATTTT. Residues: CASSNPLWGSNQPQHF.

A few counts support this clonotype. The rearrangement joins TRBV7-8 to TRBJ2-3, with D possibly matching TRBD1 (6 bases). The CDR3 is 16 residues long. Between the trimmed V and J ends, which lost 5 bases and 3 bases, there was a span of 18 bases. Germline values: CDR1 SGHVS, CDR2 FQNEAQ. The CDR3 region is CASSHRGGSPTDTQYF. The CDR3 coding sequence is TGTGCCAGCAGCCATAGAGGGGGTTCCCCTACAGATACGCAGTATTTT. The whole variable domain, remainder taken from reference TRBV7-8 and TRBJ2-3, is GAGVSQSPRYKVAKRGQDVALRCDPISGHVSLFWYQQALGQGPEFLTYFQNEAQLDKSGLPSDRFFAERPEGSVSTLKIQRTQQEDSAVYLCASSHRGGSPTDTQYFGPGTRLTVL.

For this clonotype: This may stem from a read error, because a much larger clone lies one nucleotide away. This chain connects TRBV6-6 to TRBJ2-1, with TRBD1 identical over 7 bases. Germline loops: CDR1 MNHNY, CDR2 SVGAGI (reference sequence). Unmatched junction bases numbered 12, after V lost 10 bases and J lost 3 bases. The CDR3 runs 15 residues. In nucleotides, the CDR3 is TGTGCCACCCTCTTCCGACAGGGTAACTACAATGAGCAGTTCTTC. It codes for CATLFRQGNYNEQFF.

This clonotype was picked up many times. DNA for the CDR3: TGTGCCAGCAGCTTCCCTAGCGAACAAGAGACCCAGTACTTC. Translated: CASSFPSEQETQYF. The V call is TRBV5-4, the J call TRBJ2-5; tentatively, D is TRBD2 (6 bases). CDR3 size: 14 residues. CDR1 is SGHNT and CDR2 is YYREEE in the germline V gene (reference sequence). The V end was cut by 2 bases, the J end by 2 bases, with 10 bases between.

This clonotype occurred many times. This chain joins TRBV20-1 and TRBJ2-1; unclear D gene. From germline, CDR1 is DFQATT and CDR2 SNEGSKA (reference sequence). V was trimmed by 4 bases and J by 5 bases, leaving 15 bases between them. This CDR3 has 14 amino acids. CDR3 DNA: TGCAGTGCTACGCCCCGTCCAGGCAACAATGAGCAGTTCTTC. Translating gives CSATPRPGNNEQFF.

This clonotype was seen many times. J is TRBJ2-5 and V is TRBV25-1; a possible D gene is TRBD1 (5 bases). There are 15 residues in the CDR3. Trimming left V 0 bases short and J 1 base short, with 9 bases between. From germline, CDR1 is MGHDK and CDR2 SYGVNS. CDR3 protein: CASSEYRQPQETQYF. DNA for the CDR3: TGTGCCAGCAGTGAATATCGACAGCCCCAAGAGACCCAGTACTTC. Full variable domain (missing parts from reference TRBV25-1 and TRBJ2-5): EADIYQTPRYLVIGTGKKITLECSQTMGHDKMYWYQQDPGMELHLIHYSYGVNSTEKGDLSSESTVSRIRTEHFPLTLESARPSHTSQYLCASSEYRQPQETQYFGPGTRLLVL.

This clonotype was detected a few times. This CDR3 is CASSQMNYGYTF. The DNA of the CDR3 is TGCGCCAGCAGCCAAATGAACTATGGCTACACCTTC. The chain has TRBV4-3 and TRBJ1-2; no reliable D call. Trimming took off 2 bases at V and 2 bases at J, with 3 bases between the two ends. Germline V lookup: CDR1 LGHNA, CDR2 YSLEER. The CDR3 is made up of 12 amino acids.

This clonotype has at least ten counts. This rearrangement joins TRBV29-1 to TRBJ2-3; weak D call: TRBD2 (5 bases). Trimming left V 4 bases short and J 6 bases short, with 8 bases between. The CDR3 length is 11 residues. The germline gives CDR1 SQVTM, CDR2 ANQGSEA. CDR3 loop: CSVAPGDTQYF. The CDR3 DNA follows: TGCAGCGTTGCCCCGGGGGATACGCAGTATTTT.

The chain uses TRBV27 and TRBJ2-7; 12 bases match TRBD2. There are 16 residues in the CDR3. Losses at the gene ends were 7 bases for V and 0 bases for J; bases not matched to a gene: 7. The V gene's germline CDR1 is MNHEY and CDR2 SMNVEV (reference sequence). The CDR3 DNA sequence: TGTGCCAGCACCAGGACTAGCGGGGCCCCCTCCTACGAGCAGTACTTC. It yields the protein CASTRTSGAPSYEQYF.

The chain couples TRBV12-5 to TRBJ2-1, with D possibly being TRBD1 or TRBD2 (5 bases each). The CDR3 is made up of 17 amino acids. The V gene lost 6 bases and the J gene lost 10 bases, with 28 bases spanning the gap. Germline-derived CDR1 and CDR2 are LGHNT and FRNRAP. The CDR3 bases are TGTGCTAGTGGGGCCTATCAACCGGGACGGGTAGGCTGGGAGCAGTTCTTC. Translated: CASGAYQPGRVGWEQFF.

The chain recombines TRBV20-1 with TRBJ2-1; D gene uncertain. V gave up 6 bases and J gave up 9 bases, with 12 bases separating them. The CDR3 is 11 residues long. Germline V gene lookup returns CDR1 DFQATT and CDR2 SNEGSKA (reference sequence). DNA for the CDR3: TGCAGTGCCAGTGCTAAATTTGAGCAGTTCTTC. Amino acid sequence: CSASAKFEQFF.

On this clonotype itself: One junction end disagrees with the germline gene, perhaps due to a read error. The chain carries TRBV6-6 and TRBJ2-6; no clear D. CDR3 length: 16 residues. Per germline, CDR1 MNHNY and CDR2 SVGAGI (reference sequence). CDR3 DNA: TGTACCAGCACTCCTGCTGGATACTCTGGGGCCAACGTCCTGACTTTC. Its protein product is CTSTPAGYSGANVLTF.

This clonotype came up a few times. The V gene is TRBV7-9, the J gene TRBJ2-1, with 8 bases fitting TRBD1. Germline lookup yields CDR1 SEHNR and CDR2 FQNEAQ (reference sequence). Losses at the gene ends were 4 bases for V and 6 bases for J; bases not matched to a gene: 8. The CDR3 has 15 residues. CDR3 in DNA: TGTGCCAGCAGCTCAGGACAGGGAAAGCTCAATGAGCAGTTCTTC. Its translation: CASSSGQGKLNEQFF.